The 22 T cell receptor beta chains listed next were all sequenced from one sample in a study of shared clonotypes between healthy human individuals. Clones were sequenced by immunoSEQ multiplex PCR, and TCRdb holds only the in-frame ones, with some missing. The repertoire consists of about 2 million clones, with 85% to 95% occurring once and the leading ten covering 0.1% to 0.15%. The sample taken for sequencing was naive CD4+ T cells sorted from blood. Subset given: CD45RA+ positively selected. The receptors were gathered from a man between 18 and 35 years old in good health.

This sequence joins TRBV7-2 and TRBJ1-2; 7 positions match TRBD1. Germline values: CDR1 SGHTA, CDR2 FQGNSA. V was clipped by 1 base and J by 3 bases; unmatched bases: 11. The CDR3 totals 17 residues. The CDR3 DNA sequence: TGTGCCAGCAGCTTAGGCGGGGCAGGGGGAAATCACTATGGCTACACCTTC. It is translated as CASSLGGAGGNHYGYTF.

The CDR3 region has the DNA TGTGCCAGCAGGCAGGAATGGTCCTACGAGCAGTACTTC. It translates to CASRQEWSYEQYF. The chain has TRBV27 and TRBJ2-7, with no clear D. Per the germline V gene, CDR1 is MNHEY and CDR2 is SMNVEV (reference sequence). The CDR3 contains 13 residues. Trimming stripped 6 bases from V and 1 base from J, with 10 bases between.

The J gene is TRBJ2-7, the V gene TRBV27; 9 nucleotides agree with TRBD2. CDR3 length equals 16 residues. Germline CDR1 reads MNHEY; CDR2 reads SMNVEV (reference sequence). V shed 5 bases, J shed 3 bases, and the junction held 11 bases outside the gene matches. CDR3 DNA: TGTGCCAGCAGTCGTAGGGCGAGCGGGGGGCACTACGAGCAGTACTTC. Amino acid sequence: CASSRRASGGHYEQYF.

The rearrangement uses TRBV7-9 and TRBJ2-1, with TRBD2 matching over 8 bases. CDR1 and CDR2 (germline): SEHNR, FQNEAQ (reference sequence). The CDR3 has 16 residues. With 3 bases clipped from V and 7 bases from J, the junction kept 11 bases outside the gene matches. DNA of the CDR3: TGTGCCAGCAGCTTCCCTTGGGCGGGGGGTCAGAATGAGCAGTTCTTC. Translated, it gives CASSFPWAGGQNEQFF.

This clone was seen a few times. The chain links TRBV30 to TRBJ2-2; 11 nucleotides line up with TRBD2. Germline assignment: CDR1 GTSNPN and CDR2 SVGIG (reference sequence). The CDR3 runs to 16 residues. J was trimmed by 0 bases and V by 1 base; bases with no gene match: 1. Written as DNA, the CDR3 is TGTGCCTGGAGTGAACTAGCGGGGGCGAACACCGGGGAGCTGTTTTTT. This translates into CAWSELAGANTGELFF.

For this clone: Other DNA variants within this sample encode the same CDR3. V usage is TRBV19 and J usage is TRBJ2-5, with D perhaps TRBD1 or TRBD2 (7 bases each). The CDR3 spans 13 residues. CDR1 and CDR2 (germline): LNHDA, SQIVND (reference sequence). Trimming took 10 bases from V and 1 from J, leaving 13 bases between them. CDR3 DNA: TGTGCCACCTCAGGGGGGGCCCAAGAGACCCAGTACTTC. It specifies CATSGGAQETQYF.

As concerns this clone: This same CDR3 is encoded by further DNA sequences in the sample. This chain joins TRBV18 and TRBJ1-1, with D maybe TRBD1 (6 bases). The CDR3 runs to 13 residues. Trimming stripped 6 bases from V and 1 base from J, with 9 bases between. The V gene's germline CDR1 is KGHSH and CDR2 LQKENI. The DNA for the CDR3 is TGTGCCAGCTCCCCGGGACAGAACACTGAAGCTTTCTTT. The encoded protein is CASSPGQNTEAFF.

This clone was picked up one time. V and J are TRBV27 and TRBJ2-7; 7 bases line up with TRBD1. From germline, CDR1 is MNHEY and CDR2 SMNVEV (reference sequence). V gave up 6 bases and J gave up 0 bases; unmatched junction bases: 11. The CDR3 consists of 16 residues. The CDR3 reads CASRSTGARSSYEQYF. The CDR3 region has the DNA TGTGCCAGCAGGAGTACAGGGGCGAGAAGCTCCTACGAGCAGTACTTC.

V gene TRBV19 combines with J gene TRBJ1-5; D gene unclear. Germline V gene lookup returns CDR1 LNHDA and CDR2 SQIVND (reference sequence). The CDR3 loop spans 14 amino acids. V lost 4 bases, J lost 3 bases, and 10 bases lay in between. CDR3 DNA: TGTGCCAGTAGTACCTACAGCGCCAATCAGCCCCAGCATTTT. As protein: CASSTYSANQPQHF. The whole variable domain, remainder taken from reference TRBV19 and TRBJ1-5, is DGGITQSPKYLFRKEGQNVTLSCEQNLNHDAMYWYRQDPGQGLRLIYYSQIVNDFQKGDIAEGYSVSREKKESFPLTVTSAQKNPTAFYLCASSTYSANQPQHFGDGTRLSIL.

This chain links TRBV11-3 with TRBJ2-2; D not certain. Trimming removed 0 bases from V and 1 base from J, with 9 bases in between. This CDR3 contains 16 residues. Per the germline V gene, CDR1 is SGHNT and CDR2 is YENEEA. The CDR3: CASSLEGKKNTGELFF. CDR3 bases: TGTGCCAGCAGCTTAGAAGGAAAGAAGAACACCGGGGAGCTGTTTTTT. The full variable domain, with the rest looked up from reference TRBV11-3 and TRBJ2-2, is EAGVVQSPRYKIIEKKQPVAFWCNPISGHNTLYWYLQNLGQGPELLIRYENEEAVDDSQLPKDRFSAERLKGVDSTLKIQPAELGDSAVYLCASSLEGKKNTGELFFGEGSRLTVL.

V and J are TRBV5-6 and TRBJ2-1; TRBD1 matches 9 bases. The CDR3 runs to 15 residues. V gave up 4 bases and J gave up 0 bases; unmatched junction bases: 2. Germline V lookup: CDR1 SGHDT, CDR2 YYEEEE. As DNA, the CDR3 is TGTGCCAGCAGCGCGGGACAGGGCTCCTACAATGAGCAGTTCTTC. Translating it yields CASSAGQGSYNEQFF.

V gene TRBV6-1 combines with J gene TRBJ2-5, with D tentatively TRBD2 (5 bases). This CDR3 region has 12 residues. V was cut by 7 bases and J by 2 bases, with 8 bases left in between. Per germline, CDR1 MNHNS and CDR2 SASEGT. The CDR3: CASTSGQETQYF. The DNA for the CDR3 is TGTGCCAGCACCAGCGGTCAAGAGACCCAGTACTTC.

On this clone: Other DNA sequences of this sample code for an identical CDR3. This chain connects TRBV30 to TRBJ1-6; D call uncertain. Germline loops: CDR1 GTSNPN, CDR2 SVGIG (reference sequence). The CDR3 totals 12 residues. With 2 bases removed from V and 7 bases from J, the gap between germline ends came to 6 bases. The CDR3 here is CAWSPANSPLHF. The CDR3 nucleotides are TGTGCCTGGAGTCCCGCCAATTCACCCCTCCACTTT. Supplemented by reference TRBV30 and TRBJ1-6, the full variable domain reads SQTIHQWPATLVQPVGSPLSLECTVEGTSNPNLYWYRQAAGRGLQLLFYSVGIGQISSEVPQNLSASRPQDRQFILSSKKLLLSDSGFYLCAWSPANSPLHFGNGTRLTVT.

J is TRBJ2-7 and V is TRBV6-1, with 8 bases identical to TRBD2. Germline values: CDR1 MNHNS, CDR2 SASEGT. This CDR3 spans 15 amino acids. Trimming removed 4 bases from V and 2 bases from J; junction bases left unmatched: 7. For the CDR3, the DNA is TGTGCCAGCAGTGCTTCGGGACTAGGGGCCTACGAGCAGTACTTC. It is translated as CASSASGLGAYEQYF.

This sequence joins TRBV28 and TRBJ2-1, with D perhaps TRBD2 (5 bases). Germline V gene lookup returns CDR1 MDHEN and CDR2 SYDVKM. The germline V and J ends were trimmed by 7 bases and 0 bases, with 16 bases remaining between them. The CDR3 runs 16 residues. CDR3 residues: CASNVPPGSSYNEQFF. DNA of the CDR3: TGTGCCAGCAATGTACCCCCGGGGAGCTCCTACAATGAGCAGTTCTTC.

The chain has TRBV6-5 and TRBJ2-6, with D hard to call. V lost 0 bases, J lost 0 bases, and 6 bases lay in between. Germline values: CDR1 MNHEY, CDR2 SVGAGI. The CDR3 covers 16 residues. The CDR3 is CASSYSRRSGANVLTF. The DNA of the CDR3 is TGTGCCAGCAGTTACTCACGGCGCTCTGGGGCCAACGTCCTGACTTTC.

J is TRBJ2-3 and V is TRBV4-1; D not certain. Germline CDR1 and CDR2: MGHRA and YSYEKL. Trimming removed 6 bases from V and 1 base from J, with 11 bases in between. The CDR3 spans 14 residues. The CDR3 sequence is CASRSGRGTDTQYF. CDR3 sequence (DNA): TGCGCCAGCAGGAGTGGACGGGGCACAGATACGCAGTATTTT.

The chain is built from TRBV11-2 and TRBJ2-7, with D perhaps TRBD1 (6 bases). Germline V CDR1 and CDR2: SGHAT, FQNNGV. The V end lost 3 bases, the J end lost 4 bases, and 13 bases lay between the germline ends. The CDR3 is made up of 14 amino acids. In DNA, the CDR3 is TGTGCCAGCAGCTTCGGGCAGGGGTGGTACGAGCAGTACTTC. This sequence encodes CASSFGQGWYEQYF.

The chain combines TRBV4-1 with TRBJ2-1; 8 positions agree with TRBD2. Trimming cost V 5 bases and J 6 bases; bases outside gene matches: 9. Germline V gene data show CDR1 as MGHRA and CDR2 as YSYEKL. The CDR3 is 15 residues long. CDR3 sequence: CASSALGLASNEQFF. CDR3 DNA: TGCGCCAGCAGCGCGTTAGGACTAGCAAGCAATGAGCAGTTCTTC.

CDR3 loop: CAWSSATGRSYNEQFF. The CDR3 DNA follows: TGTGCCTGGAGTTCGGCAACAGGCCGCTCCTACAATGAGCAGTTCTTC. The chain employs TRBV30 and TRBJ2-1; D may be TRBD1 (5 bases). The CDR3 has 16 amino acids. Trimming pared 2 bases from V and 0 bases from J, leaving 14 bases between. Germline CDR1 GTSNPN, CDR2 SVGIG (reference sequence).

The V and J genes are TRBV7-8 and TRBJ2-7; D remains ambiguous. The CDR3 is made up of 14 amino acids. V was pared by 3 bases and J by 5 bases, with 14 bases between. Germline CDR1 is SGHVS and CDR2 is FQNEAQ. Here the CDR3 DNA reads TGTGCCAGCAGCTTGGTCCAGCGTTTCCACGAGCAGTACTTC. It codes for CASSLVQRFHEQYF.

The sample holds one count of this clone. The DNA of the CDR3 is TGTGCCAGCAGCACTCGACTGGCAACTAATGAAAAACTGTTTTTT. This encodes CASSTRLATNEKLFF. The J gene is TRBJ1-4, the V gene TRBV7-9, with D hard to call. V was clipped by 5 bases and J by 0 bases, with 10 bases between them. The germline CDR1 and CDR2 sequences are SEHNR and FQNEAQ (reference sequence). This CDR3 spans 15 amino acids. The full variable domain, rest sourced from reference TRBV7-9 and TRBJ1-4, is DTGVSQNPRHKITKRGQNVTFRCDPISEHNRLYWYRQTLGQGPEFLTYFQNEAQLEKSRLLSDRFSAERPKGSFSTLEIQRTEQGDSAMYLCASSTRLATNEKLFFGSGTQLSVL.